This paragraph reports one TCR beta chain. Its antigen is not identified. The data originate from a study of OX40 agonist ivuxolimab in advanced cancers. Study as a whole: The group had a mean age of roughly 56 years, ranged from about 20 to 85, and was 82.7% male. Past anti-PD-1, anti-PD-L1 or anti-CTLA-4 therapy was accepted, and 40% to 45% had received some. Overall study results and limits: The study found that CD8+ T cells averaged more expanded clones than CD4+.

Anyone with autoimmune disease history or systemic immunosuppression was excluded. The CDR3 contains 13 residues. V lost 6 bases and J lost 7, with 12 bases in between. Germline assignment: CDR1 KGHSH and CDR2 LQKENI. Sequencing used immunoSEQ multiplex PCR; TCRdb keeps in-frame clones, though not all of them. The sample contains approximately 17,000 clones, around 80% of which appear only once. Source: CD4+ or CD8+ T cells sorted from blood, taken in a trial of the OX40 agonist ivuxolimab. This chain joins TRBV18 and TRBJ2-2; D remains ambiguous. This sequence was found in an adult with an advanced solid tumor such as melanoma, head and neck, liver or kidney cancer. In DNA, the CDR3 is TGTGCCAGCTCCCAACGGCCGATCGGGGAGCTGTTTTTT. Its translation is CASSQRPIGELFF.